A single T cell receptor beta chain is shown here with its context. These data belong to a study of radiotherapy plus CTLA-4 blockade in lung cancer. Study details: Objective responses were recorded in more than 15% of patients, with disease control recorded in 25% to 35%.

TCRdb's copy holds only in-frame clones and misses some; the assay was immunoSEQ multiplex PCR. Of 65,000 to 90,000 clones listed, around 86% are singletons. Germline V CDR1 and CDR2: LNHDA, SQIVND (reference sequence). The V end lost 8 bases, the J end lost 2 bases, and 15 bases lay between the germline ends. The CDR3 is made up of 15 amino acids. Sequenced here: peripheral blood, sampled from a patient treated with radiotherapy plus ipilimumab. V usage is TRBV19 and J usage is TRBJ2-2, with D perhaps matching TRBD2 (6 bases). This clonotype was obtained from a human donor with non-small cell lung cancer who had stable disease on radiotherapy plus ipilimumab. The chain's CDR3 is CASRRDFPNTGELFF. In DNA form, the CDR3 reads TGTGCCAGTCGTCGGGACTTTCCCAACACCGGGGAGCTGTTTTTT.